This entry features one T cell receptor beta chain sequence. Its antigen is not identified. This record comes from a study of cytomegalovirus exposure and HLA in healthy donors. The study's findings and limits: There were about 160 TCR beta chains listed as cytomegalovirus-associated. The analysis excluded some indistinguishable V segments, including TRBV6-2 and TRBV6-3.

The PCR had 60 Vbeta and 13 Jbeta primers. Clones were read by immunoSEQ multiplex PCR, and TCRdb kept only the in-frame ones, dropping some. The sample yields about 160,000 clones, around 84% seen once. Germline V gene data show CDR1 as SGHRS and CDR2 as YFSETQ. The CDR3 loop spans 16 amino acids. Trimming removed 4 bases from V and 8 bases from J; junction bases left unmatched: 14. The chain carries TRBV5-1 and TRBJ2-1, with 8 bases identical to TRBD2. The specimen sequenced was PBMCs. This receptor was identified in a male donor in good health and CMV-seropositive. The DNA of the CDR3 is TGCGCCAGCAGCGAGAAGGGACTAGGACGGTCGGATGAGCAGTTCTTC. This translates into CASSEKGLGRSDEQFF. Full variable domain (rest looked up from reference TRBV5-1 and TRBJ2-1): KAGVTQTPRYLIKTRGQQVTLSCSPISGHRSVSWYQQTPGQGLQFLFEYFSETQRNKGNFPGRFSGRQFSNSRSEMNVSTLELGDSALYLCASSEKGLGRSDEQFFGPGTRLTVL.